This T cell receptor beta chain was identified during a study of cytomegalovirus exposure and HLA in healthy donors. Study-wide context: Earlier, 95 million to 120 million unique TCR beta sequences were recovered from roughly 180 million T cells by an analysis.

V lost 2 bases to trimming and J lost 5 bases; unmatched junction nucleotides: 2. This CDR3 has 15 amino acids. From germline, CDR1 is MNHEY and CDR2 SMNVEV (reference sequence). PCR used 60 Vbeta primers and 13 Jbeta primers. TCRdb's table, derived via immunoSEQ multiplex PCR, lists solely in-frame clones and lacks some. This table holds under 150,000 clones, 60% to 85% found once. Sequencing was carried out using PBMCs. The receptor comes from a woman under 30 in good health and CMV-seronegative. The chain combines TRBV27 with TRBJ2-1; TRBD2 matches at 11 bases. The CDR3 loop reads CASSLVSGRDNEQFF. CDR3 nucleotides: TGTGCCAGCAGTTTAGTTAGCGGGAGGGACAATGAGCAGTTCTTC.